This T cell receptor beta chain was identified during a study of blood T cells in healthy people across ages. In its sample, this clonotype was seen many times. Then a second PCR, running about 6 to 12 cycles, was carried out with a sample-barcoded 5' primer and a J-beta primer mix. One entry per CDR3 protein, called by TCRdb with MiXCR from the 5' RACE reads. The sample has about 700,000 distinct CDR3 sequences; about 32% are singletons. This CDR3 spans 14 amino acids. The germline V gene encodes CDR1 DFQATT and CDR2 SNEGSKA (reference sequence). What was sequenced was blood. V and J are TRBV20-1 and TRBJ2-5, with D perhaps TRBD1 or TRBD2 (5 bases each). This sequence was found in a woman of 80 years or more in good health. The CDR3 protein is CSGLRDEAEETQYF. CDR3 DNA: TGCTCGGGCCTCCGGGACGAGGCGGAGGAGACCCAGTACTTC.